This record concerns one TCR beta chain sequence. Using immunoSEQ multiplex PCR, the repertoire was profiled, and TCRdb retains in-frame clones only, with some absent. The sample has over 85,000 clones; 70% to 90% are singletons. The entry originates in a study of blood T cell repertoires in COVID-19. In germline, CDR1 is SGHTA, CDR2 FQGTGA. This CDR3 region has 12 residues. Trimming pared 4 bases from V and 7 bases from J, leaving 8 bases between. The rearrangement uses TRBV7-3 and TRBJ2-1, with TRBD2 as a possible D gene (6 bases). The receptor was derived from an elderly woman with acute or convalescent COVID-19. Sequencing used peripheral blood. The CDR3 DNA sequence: TGTGCCAGCAGCTCGACTAGAAATGAGCAGTTCTTC. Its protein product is CASSSTRNEQFF.